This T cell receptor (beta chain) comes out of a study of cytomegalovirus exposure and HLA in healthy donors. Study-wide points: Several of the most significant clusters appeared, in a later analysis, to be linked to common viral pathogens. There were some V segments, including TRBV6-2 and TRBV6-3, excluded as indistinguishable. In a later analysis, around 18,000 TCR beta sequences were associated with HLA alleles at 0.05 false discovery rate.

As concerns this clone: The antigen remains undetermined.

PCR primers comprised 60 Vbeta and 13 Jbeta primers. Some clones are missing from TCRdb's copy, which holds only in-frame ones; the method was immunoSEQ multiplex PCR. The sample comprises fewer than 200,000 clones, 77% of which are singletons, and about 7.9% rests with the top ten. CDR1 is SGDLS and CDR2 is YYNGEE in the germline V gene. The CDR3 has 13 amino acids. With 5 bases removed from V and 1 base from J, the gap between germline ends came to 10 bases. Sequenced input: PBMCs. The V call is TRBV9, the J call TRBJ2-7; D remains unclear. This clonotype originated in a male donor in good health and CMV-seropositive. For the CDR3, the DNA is TGTGCCAGCAGTCCCAGTCTTTCCTACGAGCAGTACTTC. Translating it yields CASSPSLSYEQYF. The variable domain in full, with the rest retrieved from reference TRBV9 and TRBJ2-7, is DSGVTQTPKHLITATGQRVTLRCSPRSGDLSVYWYQQSLDQGLQFLIQYYNGEERAKGNILERFSAQQFPDLHSELNLSSLELGDSALYFCASSPSLSYEQYFGPGTRLTVT.